The T cell receptor beta chain under discussion was sequenced for a study of blood T cell repertoires in COVID-19. Study-wide background: The study drew acute and convalescent COVID-19 samples from the United States, Italy and Spain. T cells, B-cell-depleted T cells, or PBMCs provided the cDNA or gDNA that served as material.

The V gene end was trimmed by 1 base and the J gene end by 2 bases; junction bases not matched to a gene: 1. This CDR3 has 14 amino acids. The germline V gene has CDR1 SGHNT and CDR2 YYREEE (reference sequence). As handled by the study authors: Amplification from reference gene primers served as the basis for estimated nucleated cell counts. Produced via immunoSEQ multiplex PCR; TCRdb's table is partial and in-frame only. V and J calls and clone size are as listed in that table; D and trimming were resolved from the DNA. Among about 88,000 clones, 90% were seen once, and the ten largest hold 6.5% to 8.5%. While infection was still active, Seattle patients were enrolled and then followed longitudinally.

The chain is built from TRBV5-4 and TRBJ1-2; 8 nucleotides agree with TRBD1. Sequenced sample: peripheral blood. This receptor was taken from a man aged 18-30 years with COVID-19, enrolled during active disease. Written as DNA, the CDR3 is TGTGCCAGCAGCTTGTGGACAGGGAACTATGGCTACACCTTC. This encodes CASSLWTGNYGYTF.